These T cell receptor beta chains were read from a single sample in a study of identical twins. Each CDR3 protein is one row after TCRdb ran MiXCR on the 5' RACE reads. Among roughly 490,000 distinct CDR3 sequences listed, approximately 15% were seen once. A further study also used this sample, focusing on yellow fever vaccine responses in identical twins.

The material sequenced was CD4+ T cells sorted from blood. These receptors were collected from a woman younger than 35 in good health. CDR3s include the opening cysteine and the closing phenylalanine or tryptophan. A D gene is named only where the DNA matches it firmly. Rows give clone size only sometimes, using once, few, many, or a class for an expanded clone.

NA few 15 TRBJ2-7 TRBV24-1 CATSDTNTGIHEQYF TGTGCCACCAGTGATACAAACACAGGGATCCACGAGCAGTACTTC
TRBD2 NA 14 TRBJ2-1 TRBV5-1 CASQYGGSLVEQFF TGCGCCAGCCAATACGGCGGGAGTCTGGTTGAGCAGTTCTTC
NA NA 13 TRBJ2-2 TRBV24-1 CATSAGITGELFF TGTGCCACCAGTGCGGGGATCACCGGGGAGCTGTTTTTT
NA few 16 TRBJ2-4 TRBV7-2 CASSLDRARAKNIQYF TGTGCCAGCAGCTTAGATCGAGCCCGGGCCAAAAACATTCAGTACTTC
NA NA 15 TRBJ2-6 TRBV5-1 CASSLGDSGANVLTF TGCGCCAGCAGTTTGGGGGATTCTGGGGCCAACGTCCTGACTTTC
TRBD1 once 14 TRBJ2-7 TRBV7-9 CASSVQGGPYEQYF TGTGCCAGCAGCGTACAAGGGGGCCCCTACGAGCAGTACTTC
TRBD1 few 18 TRBJ1-2 TRBV4-3 CASSQDLGQGGVYYGYTF TGCGCCAGCAGCCAAGATCTGGGACAGGGTGGAGTTTACTATGGCTACACCTTC
TRBD2 few 15 TRBJ2-1 TRBV10-3 CAISDQLAGSNEQFF TGTGCCATCAGTGACCAACTAGCGGGATCCAATGAGCAGTTCTTC
TRBD1 few 13 TRBJ2-1 TRBV5-4 CASSMGQYNEQFF TGTGCCAGCAGCATGGGACAGTACAATGAGCAGTTCTTC
TRBD2 NA 15 TRBJ2-4 TRBV20-1 CSASGAGGAKNIQYF TGCAGTGCTAGTGGAGCGGGAGGTGCCAAAAACATTCAGTACTTC
NA many 13 TRBJ1-1 TRBV3-1 CASSQAQGFEAFF TGTGCCAGCAGCCAAGCGCAGGGCTTTGAAGCTTTCTTT